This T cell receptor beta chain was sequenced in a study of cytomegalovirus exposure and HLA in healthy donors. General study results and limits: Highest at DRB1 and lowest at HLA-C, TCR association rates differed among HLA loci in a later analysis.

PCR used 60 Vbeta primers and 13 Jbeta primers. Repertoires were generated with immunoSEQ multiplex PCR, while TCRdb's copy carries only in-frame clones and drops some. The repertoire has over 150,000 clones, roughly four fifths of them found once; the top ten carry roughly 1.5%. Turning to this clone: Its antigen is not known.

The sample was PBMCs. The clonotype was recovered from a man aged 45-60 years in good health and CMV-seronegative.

In DNA form, the CDR3 reads TGTGCCAGTTTCAGGGCGGGGGCCTCTGGGGCCAACGTCCTGACTTTC. This translates into CASFRAGASGANVLTF. The chain carries TRBV28 and TRBJ2-6; D perhaps matches TRBD2 (7 bases). The V gene's germline CDR1 is MDHEN and CDR2 SYDVKM. V was cut by 9 bases and J by 0 bases, with 15 bases left in between. CDR3 length: 16 amino acids.